This T cell receptor beta chain was observed in a study of cytomegalovirus exposure and HLA in healthy donors. Some clones are missing from TCRdb's copy, which holds only in-frame ones; the method was immunoSEQ multiplex PCR. The data contain more than 130,000 clones, around 90% of them singletons. Germline V CDR1 and CDR2: MNHEY, SVGAGI. Losses at the gene ends were 7 bases for V and 4 bases for J; bases not matched to a gene: 7. The CDR3 sequence is 13 residues long. Material for sequencing was PBMCs. This sequence originates from a woman aged 18-29 years in good health and CMV-seropositive. This chain links TRBV6-5 with TRBJ2-7; TRBD2 matches 7 bases. CDR3 residues: CASKNGGGYEQYF. As DNA, the CDR3 is TGTGCCAGCAAAAACGGCGGGGGTTACGAGCAGTACTTC.